The 18 T cell receptor beta chains below all came from one sample that was sequenced in a study of OX40 agonist ivuxolimab in advanced cancers. Clones were read by immunoSEQ multiplex PCR, and TCRdb kept only the in-frame ones, dropping some. The sample has 60,000 to 80,000 clones; more than 65% are singletons. The source was CD4+ or CD8+ T cells sorted from blood, collected in a trial of the OX40 agonist ivuxolimab. These receptors originate from an adult with an advanced solid tumor such as melanoma, head and neck, liver or kidney cancer.

This chain joins TRBV2 and TRBJ2-5, with D unclear. Germline values: CDR1 SNHLY, CDR2 FYNNEI. The CDR3 loop spans 14 amino acids. The V end was cut by 5 bases, the J end by 3 bases, with 13 bases between. In DNA, the CDR3 is TGTGCCAGCAGTTTCACTGGGTACGAAGAGACCCAGTACTTC. It specifies CASSFTGYEETQYF.

The chain is built from TRBV5-6 and TRBJ1-2; 9 bases line up with TRBD1. The length of the CDR3 is 13 residues. The germline V gene has CDR1 SGHDT and CDR2 YYEEEE. With 1 base clipped from V and 6 bases from J, the junction kept 1 base outside the gene matches. DNA for the CDR3: TGTGCCAGCAGCTTGCACAGGGGGCATGGCTACACCTTC. Protein product: CASSLHRGHGYTF. Full variable domain (remainder filled in from reference TRBV5-6 and TRBJ1-2): DAGVTQSPTHLIKTRGQQVTLRCSPKSGHDTVSWYQQALGQGPQFIFQYYEEEERQRGNFPDRFSGHQFPNYSSELNVNALLLGDSALYLCASSLHRGHGYTFGSGTRLTVV.

The CDR3 sequence is CASSAQGGSEKLFF. The CDR3 DNA follows: TGTGCCAGCAGCGCGCAAGGGGGCAGTGAAAAACTGTTTTTT. V gene TRBV5-5 combines with J gene TRBJ1-4; TRBD1 matches 7 bases. V dropped 4 bases and J dropped 7; count of bases not matched to a gene: 7. The length of the CDR3 is 14 residues. Germline CDR1 and CDR2: SGHKS and YYEKEE (reference sequence).

The gene calls are TRBV15 and TRBJ2-2; the D gene is possibly TRBD2 (7 bases). The germline CDR1 and CDR2 sequences are LNHNV and YYDKDF (reference sequence). The V end lost 5 bases, the J end lost 0 bases, and 10 bases lay between the germline ends. The CDR3 loop spans 15 amino acids. CDR3 DNA: TGTGCCACCAGCGGGGGGGCGTCGAACACCGGGGAGCTGTTTTTT. This translates into CATSGGASNTGELFF.

V and J are TRBV4-1 and TRBJ1-2; D remains unclear. V dropped 0 bases and J dropped 3 bases, with 8 bases sitting between them. The germline CDR1 and CDR2 sequences are MGHRA and YSYEKL. This CDR3 is built from 14 residues. The CDR3 reads CASSQDPADYGYTF. As DNA, the CDR3 is TGCGCCAGCAGCCAAGATCCCGCAGACTATGGCTACACCTTC.

The chain links TRBV27 to TRBJ2-2; D is unclear. CDR1 is MNHEY and CDR2 is SMNVEV in the germline V gene (reference sequence). This CDR3 is 13 amino acids long. V lost 1 base and J 4 bases, leaving 4 bases between the germline ends. In DNA form, the CDR3 reads TGTGCCAGCAGTTTATGGATCACCGGGGAGCTGTTTTTT. Its translation: CASSLWITGELFF.

The chain combines TRBV18 with TRBJ2-5, with 9 bases lining up with TRBD2. The CDR3 length is 16 residues. With 3 bases clipped from V and 4 bases from J, the junction kept 9 bases outside the gene matches. Germline V CDR1 and CDR2: KGHSH, LQKENI. DNA for the CDR3: TGTGCCAGCTCACCTGGGACTAGCTCAGGGGGAGAGACCCAGTACTTC. This sequence encodes CASSPGTSSGGETQYF.

The chain couples TRBV7-6 to TRBJ2-5; TRBD1 matches 9 bases. There are 15 residues in the CDR3. Germline CDR1 reads SGHVS; CDR2 reads FNYEAQ. The J segment lost 1 base and the V segment lost 5 bases, leaving 5 bases of the junction unmatched. The CDR3 loop reads CASSPRQGGQETQYF. The CDR3 region has the DNA TGTGCCAGCAGCCCACGACAGGGGGGCCAAGAGACCCAGTACTTC.

This clone came up a few times. V is TRBV5-1 and J is TRBJ1-1, with D unresolved. Germline CDR1 and CDR2: SGHRS and YFSETQ. CDR3 length: 14 residues. Between the trimmed V and J ends, which lost 4 bases and 3 bases, there was a span of 13 bases. The CDR3 coding sequence is TGCGCCAGCAGCCCGACACCGCTCGACACTGAAGCTTTCTTT. It codes for CASSPTPLDTEAFF. Variable domain in full (rest from reference TRBV5-1 and TRBJ1-1): KAGVTQTPRYLIKTRGQQVTLSCSPISGHRSVSWYQQTPGQGLQFLFEYFSETQRNKGNFPGRFSGRQFSNSRSEMNVSTLELGDSALYLCASSPTPLDTEAFFGQGTRLTVV.

The rearrangement joins TRBV7-9 to TRBJ1-5; tentative D call: TRBD1 (6 bases). CDR3 length: 13 amino acids. CDR1 and CDR2 from the germline V gene are SEHNR and FQNEAQ (reference sequence). V was pared by 5 bases and J by 11 bases, with 16 bases between. Written as DNA, the CDR3 is TGTGCCAGCAGCCCTGAGGGACAACTAGCCCAGCATTTT. Residues: CASSPEGQLAQHF.

The V call is TRBV19, the J call TRBJ2-2, with 9 bases matching TRBD1. J lost 4 bases, V lost 7 bases, and 7 bases had no gene match. The CDR3 contains 15 residues. The germline V gene has CDR1 LNHDA and CDR2 SQIVND (reference sequence). The CDR3 region has the DNA TGTGCCAGTACTCGGGACAGGGCAGCCACCGGGGAGCTGTTTTTT. Encoded protein: CASTRDRAATGELFF.

The V gene is TRBV18, the J gene TRBJ1-4; possibly TRBD1 for D (6 bases). The CDR3 is 14 residues long. Trimming removed 0 bases from V and 5 bases from J, with 7 bases in between. CDR1 and CDR2 (germline): KGHSH, LQKENI. As DNA, the CDR3 is TGTGCCAGCTCACCACCGGGGGCCAATGAAAAACTGTTTTTT. As protein: CASSPPGANEKLFF.

The chain combines TRBV10-3 with TRBJ2-3, with 7 bases identical to TRBD2. Per germline, CDR1 ENHRY and CDR2 SYGVKD. The length of the CDR3 is 15 residues. Trimming took 2 bases from V and 3 from J; bases not matched to a gene: 5. DNA of the CDR3: TGTGCCATCAGTGAGCGGGGGGAAGGGACAGATACGCAGTATTTT. It encodes CAISERGEGTDTQYF.

The chain recombines TRBV27 with TRBJ2-5; 11 bases line up with TRBD2. Germline V gene lookup returns CDR1 MNHEY and CDR2 SMNVEV (reference sequence). V lost 3 bases, J lost 5 bases, and 11 bases stayed unmatched. The CDR3 is 17 amino acids. The CDR3 DNA is TGTGCCAGCAGTTTGAAGGGACTAGCGGAGTTCCGTGAGACCCAGTACTTC. It encodes CASSLKGLAEFRETQYF.

V is TRBV11-2 and J is TRBJ2-7, with no clear D. The CDR3 runs to 14 residues. The germline V gene encodes CDR1 SGHAT and CDR2 FQNNGV. V was trimmed by 3 bases and J by 7 bases, leaving 16 bases between them. Here the CDR3 reads CASSFGAYEREQYF. CDR3 nucleotides: TGTGCCAGCAGCTTTGGCGCCTACGAGAGGGAGCAGTACTTC.

This chain uses TRBV10-3 with TRBJ1-2; D unresolved. This CDR3 spans 12 amino acids. Germline assignment: CDR1 ENHRY and CDR2 SYGVKD. Trimming pared 8 bases from V and 4 bases from J, leaving 11 bases between. The CDR3 reads CAIAQSAYGYTF. DNA of the CDR3: TGTGCCATCGCACAGTCAGCCTATGGCTACACCTTC.

The chain recombines TRBV7-7 with TRBJ2-7, with D unresolved. Trimming took 6 bases from V and 1 from J, leaving 10 bases between them. Germline values: CDR1 SSHAT, CDR2 FNYEAQ (reference sequence). The CDR3 is 13 amino acids. CDR3: CASSFQESYEQYF. CDR3 nucleotides: TGTGCCAGCAGTTTCCAGGAGTCCTACGAGCAGTACTTC.

J is TRBJ2-6 and V is TRBV4-2; D is perhaps TRBD2 (5 bases). This CDR3 has 17 amino acids. V lost 1 base and J 0 bases, leaving 10 bases between the germline ends. Germline CDR1 is LGHNA and CDR2 is YNFKEQ. The CDR3 region is CASSQGSGNSGANVLTF. In nucleotides, the CDR3 is TGTGCCAGCAGCCAAGGGTCGGGGAACTCTGGGGCCAACGTCCTGACTTTC.